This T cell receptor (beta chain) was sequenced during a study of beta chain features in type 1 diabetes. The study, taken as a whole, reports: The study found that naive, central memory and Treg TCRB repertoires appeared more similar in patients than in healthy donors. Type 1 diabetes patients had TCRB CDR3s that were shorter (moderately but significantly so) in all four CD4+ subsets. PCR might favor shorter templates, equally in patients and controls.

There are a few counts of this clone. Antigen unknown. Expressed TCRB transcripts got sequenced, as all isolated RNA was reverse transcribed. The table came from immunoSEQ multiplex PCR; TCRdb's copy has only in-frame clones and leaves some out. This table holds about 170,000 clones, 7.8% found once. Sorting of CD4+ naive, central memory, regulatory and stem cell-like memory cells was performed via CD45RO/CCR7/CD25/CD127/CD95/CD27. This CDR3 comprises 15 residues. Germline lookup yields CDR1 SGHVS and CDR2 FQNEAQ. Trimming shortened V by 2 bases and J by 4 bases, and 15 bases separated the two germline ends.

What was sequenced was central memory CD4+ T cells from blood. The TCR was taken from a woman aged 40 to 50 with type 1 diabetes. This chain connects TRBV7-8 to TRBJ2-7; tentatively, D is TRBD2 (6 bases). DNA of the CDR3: TGTGCCAGCAGCTTATGGGCGGGATCGGTGTACGAGCAGTACTTC. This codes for CASSLWAGSVYEQYF.